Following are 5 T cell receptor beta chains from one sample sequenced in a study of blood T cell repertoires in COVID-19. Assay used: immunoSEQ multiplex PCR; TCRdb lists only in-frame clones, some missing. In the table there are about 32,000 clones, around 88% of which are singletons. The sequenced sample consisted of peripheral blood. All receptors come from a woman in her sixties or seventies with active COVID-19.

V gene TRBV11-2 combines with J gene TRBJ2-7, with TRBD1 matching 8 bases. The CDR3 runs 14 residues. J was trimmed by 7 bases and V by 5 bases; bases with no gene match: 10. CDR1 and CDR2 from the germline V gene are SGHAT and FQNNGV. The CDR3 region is CASSLFQGAGEQYF. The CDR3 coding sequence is TGTGCCAGCAGCCTATTCCAGGGGGCAGGGGAGCAGTACTTC.

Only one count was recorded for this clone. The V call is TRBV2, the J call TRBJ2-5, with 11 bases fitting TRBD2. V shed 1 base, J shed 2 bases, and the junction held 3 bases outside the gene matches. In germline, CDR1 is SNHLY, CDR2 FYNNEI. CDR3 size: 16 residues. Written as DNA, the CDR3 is TGTGCCAGCAGTGAAGAGACTAGCGGGGTACAAGAGACCCAGTACTTC. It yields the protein CASSEETSGVQETQYF.

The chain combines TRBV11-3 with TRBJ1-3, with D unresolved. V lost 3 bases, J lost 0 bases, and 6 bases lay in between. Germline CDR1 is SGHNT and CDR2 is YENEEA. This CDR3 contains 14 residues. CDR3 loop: CASSFFSSGNTIYF. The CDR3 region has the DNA TGTGCCAGCAGCTTTTTCAGCTCTGGAAACACCATATATTTT.

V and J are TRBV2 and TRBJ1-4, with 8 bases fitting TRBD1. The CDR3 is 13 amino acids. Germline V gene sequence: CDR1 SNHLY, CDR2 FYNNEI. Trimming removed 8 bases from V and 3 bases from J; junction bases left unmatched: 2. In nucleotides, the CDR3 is TGTGCCAGCCGACAGGGGTCTAATGAAAAACTGTTTTTT. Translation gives CASRQGSNEKLFF.

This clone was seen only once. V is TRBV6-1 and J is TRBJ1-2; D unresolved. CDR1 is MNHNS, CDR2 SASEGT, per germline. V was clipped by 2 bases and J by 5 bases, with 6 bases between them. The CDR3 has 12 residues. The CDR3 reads CASSETGYGYTF. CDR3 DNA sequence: TGTGCCAGCAGTGAAACGGGTTATGGCTACACCTTC.